A selection of T cell receptor beta chains follows, all from one sample in a study of naive and memory T cell subsets. TCRdb recomputed calls from the UMI-ligation and nested PCR reads with MiXCR, one row per CDR3 protein. The repertoire holds around 35,000 distinct CDR3 sequences, with more than 9.5% as singletons. The specimen comprised skin, sampled from a tuberculin skin test site. These receptors came from an adult in good health. Both conserved end residues are part of each CDR3. D genes are given only for firm matches. Only part of the rows carry a size: once, few, many, or a class if the clone is expanded.

length,V,size,D,J,CDR3,DNA
15,TRBV20-1,many,TRBD2,TRBJ2-7,CSARSLAGTSYEQYF,TGCAGTGCTAGATCACTAGCGGGTACCTCCTACGAGCAGTACTTC
11,TRBV12-3/TRBV12-4,many,.,TRBJ2-7,CASGSSYEQYF,TGTGCCAGCGGATCATCCTACGAGCAGTACTTC
13,TRBV20-1,.,TRBD1,TRBJ2-7,CSAWGQAANEQYF,TGCAGTGCTTGGGGACAGGCTGCAAACGAGCAGTACTTC
14,TRBV28,.,.,TRBJ1-5,CASSLNQGNQPQHF,TGTGCCAGCAGTTTAAACCAGGGGAATCAGCCCCAGCATTTT
13,TRBV3-1,few,.,TRBJ2-3,CASSPVSPDTQYF,TGTGCCAGCAGCCCGGTATCGCCAGATACGCAGTATTTT
15,TRBV29-1,few,.,TRBJ2-1,CSVEDWMSSYNEQFF,TGCAGCGTTGAAGACTGGATGAGCTCCTACAATGAGCAGTTCTTC
13,TRBV29-1,.,.,TRBJ2-7,CSVAPTDYYEQYF,TGCAGCGTTGCTCCGACAGATTACTACGAGCAGTACTTC
14,TRBV9,few,TRBD1,TRBJ2-7,CASSVGTGRYEQYF,TGTGCCAGCAGCGTAGGGACAGGGAGGTACGAGCAGTACTTC
14,TRBV7-2,few,TRBD1,TRBJ1-1,CASSFQGANTEAFF,TGTGCCAGCAGCTTCCAGGGGGCTAACACTGAAGCTTTCTTT
14,TRBV12-3/TRBV12-4,many,.,TRBJ2-7,CASSLGATGYEQYF,TGTGCCAGCAGCCTCGGGGCTACAGGGTACGAGCAGTACTTC
14,TRBV10-3,many,.,TRBJ2-2,CAISDGSITGELFF,TGTGCCATCAGTGACGGGTCTATCACCGGGGAGCTGTTTTTT
17,TRBV6-5,many,TRBD2,TRBJ2-5,CASSYVVAGEGVETQYF,TGTGCCAGCAGTTACGTGGTAGCGGGGGAGGGGGTCGAGACCCAGTACTTC
13,TRBV12-3/TRBV12-4,many,.,TRBJ1-2,CASSPGPGYGYTF,TGTGCCAGCAGTCCCGGACCGGGCTATGGCTACACCTTC
15,TRBV21-1,many,.,TRBJ1-1,CASSTRTVANTEAFF,TGTGCCAGCAGCACGCGGACGGTGGCGAACACTGAAGCTTTCTTT
12,TRBV12-3/TRBV12-4,.,.,TRBJ2-4,CASSFRGRRLYF,TGTGCCAGCAGTTTTCGGGGGCGCCGTCTCTACTTC
14,TRBV6-5,.,.,TRBJ2-7,CASSYSPGAYEQYF,TGTGCCAGCAGTTACTCTCCAGGGGCGTACGAGCAGTACTTC
16,TRBV20-1,.,TRBD2,TRBJ2-7,CSAHEGLAGGRDEQYF,TGCAGTGCCCACGAAGGACTAGCGGGGGGCAGGGACGAGCAGTACTTC
15,TRBV7-9,many,.,TRBJ2-7,CASSPWTPSPYEQYF,TGTGCCAGCAGCCCTTGGACCCCGTCCCCCTACGAGCAGTACTTC
15,TRBV10-3,.,TRBD2,TRBJ2-7,CAISERGGSSYEQYF,TGTGCCATCAGTGAACGTGGCGGGAGTTCCTACGAGCAGTACTTC
15,TRBV4-1,many,.,TRBJ2-1,CASSPPTNVYEAEFF,TGCGCCAGCAGCCCACCGACTAACGTCTACGAGGCGGAGTTCTTC
13,TRBV6-5,medium-sized,TRBD1,TRBJ1-2,CASSLTGIYGYTF,TGTGCCAGCAGCTTGACAGGGATCTATGGCTACACCTTC
18,TRBV3-1,many,TRBD2,TRBJ2-3,CASSQGLAGASSTDTQYF,TGTGCCAGCAGCCAAGGGCTAGCGGGAGCCTCTAGCACAGATACGCAGTATTTT
13,TRBV11-3,.,.,TRBJ2-7,CASKEGFSYEQYF,TGTGCCAGCAAAGAGGGGTTTTCCTACGAGCAGTACTTC
13,TRBV6-6,few,TRBD1,TRBJ1-3,CASSRDRLNTIYF,TGTGCCAGCAGTCGGGACAGACTAAACACCATATATTTT
15,TRBV7-3,many,.,TRBJ2-2,CASSREGGGTGELFF,TGTGCCAGCAGCCGGGAAGGGGGTGGGACCGGGGAGCTGTTTTTT
15,TRBV12-3/TRBV12-4,.,.,TRBJ1-5,CASSFAAGPNQPQHF,TGTGCCAGCAGTTTTGCGGCAGGACCTAATCAGCCCCAGCATTTT
15,TRBV18,many,TRBD2,TRBJ2-3,CASSHSGIGTDTQYF,TGTGCCAGCTCCCACAGCGGGATAGGCACAGATACGCAGTATTTT
14,TRBV27,.,TRBD1,TRBJ1-1,CASWRRDSVREAFF,TGTGCCAGCTGGCGCCGGGACAGCGTTCGGGAAGCTTTCTTT
15,TRBV6-1,many,.,TRBJ1-2,CASSEAMTVAYGYTF,TGTGCCAGCAGTGAAGCCATGACAGTGGCGTATGGCTACACCTTC
13,TRBV10-1,many,TRBD1,TRBJ2-2,CASSRDSTGELFF,TGCGCCAGCAGCCGGGACAGCACCGGGGAGCTGTTTTTT
15,TRBV28,.,.,TRBJ2-2,CASSRVDLDTGELFF,TGTGCCAGCAGCCGTGTGGATCTCGACACCGGGGAGCTGTTTTTT
15,TRBV20-1,many,TRBD2,TRBJ2-2,CSAIPSGVNTGELFF,TGCAGTGCTATTCCTAGCGGGGTTAACACCGGGGAGCTGTTTTTT
16,TRBV20-1,medium-sized,TRBD2,TRBJ2-1,CSAYPIGTNLYNEQFF,TGCAGTGCTTATCCAATCGGGACTAATCTCTACAATGAGCAGTTCTTC
15,TRBV28,.,.,TRBJ2-5,CASSLSTDSQETQYF,TGTGCCAGCAGTTTGTCGACTGACAGCCAAGAGACCCAGTACTTC
16,TRBV7-8,few,TRBD1,TRBJ2-2,CASSSRDRPFTGELFF,TGTGCCAGCAGCTCCCGGGACAGGCCCTTCACCGGGGAGCTGTTTTTT
13,TRBV20-1,many,.,TRBJ1-6,CSALQGTGSPLHF,TGCAGTGCCCTACAGGGTACGGGGTCACCCCTCCACTTT
12,TRBV29-1,many,TRBD1,TRBJ2-3,CSAGQGGDTQYF,TGCAGCGCGGGACAGGGTGGAGATACGCAGTATTTT
13,TRBV20-1,few,.,TRBJ2-5,CSSSRGSWETQYF,TGCAGCTCCTCTAGGGGGAGTTGGGAGACCCAGTACTTC
13,TRBV9,once,.,TRBJ2-3,CASSAGGSDTQYF,TGTGCCAGCAGCGCTGGCGGGTCAGATACGCAGTATTTT
14,TRBV11-3,many,.,TRBJ2-1,CASHTGGRYNEQFF,TGTGCCAGCCACACAGGAGGAAGGTACAATGAGCAGTTCTTC
16,TRBV3-1,.,TRBD1,TRBJ2-7,CASSQAGQASDYEQYF,TGTGCCAGCAGCCAAGCGGGACAGGCGAGTGACTACGAGCAGTACTTC
13,TRBV14,.,.,TRBJ1-3,CASSHYRGNTIYF,TGTGCCAGCAGCCATTATCGTGGAAACACCATATATTTT
16,TRBV5-1,.,.,TRBJ2-1,CASSLAPRSSYNEQFF,TGCGCCAGCAGCTTGGCACCTAGAAGCTCCTACAATGAGCAGTTCTTC
16,TRBV6-2/TRBV6-3,.,.,TRBJ2-1,CASSYMTGTQNNEQFF,TGTGCCAGCAGTTACATGACAGGGACTCAGAACAATGAGCAGTTCTTC
13,TRBV28,.,.,TRBJ1-1,CASSKQSTLEAFF,TGTGCCAGCAGTAAACAAAGCACCCTCGAAGCTTTCTTT
14,TRBV14,.,.,TRBJ2-5,CASSQEWGLGTQYF,TGTGCCAGCAGCCAAGAATGGGGGCTTGGGACCCAGTACTTC
14,TRBV29-1,many,TRBD2,TRBJ2-1,CSVELAGNLNEQFF,TGCAGCGTTGAACTAGCGGGAAACCTCAATGAGCAGTTCTTC
17,TRBV19,.,TRBD1,TRBJ1-4,CASSIGSAGQGREKLFF,TGTGCCAGTAGTATCGGGAGCGCGGGACAGGGAAGAGAAAAACTGTTTTTT
15,TRBV2,.,.,TRBJ2-3,CASSEDNRFTDTQYF,TGTGCCAGCAGTGAAGATAACAGATTCACAGATACGCAGTATTTT
15,TRBV5-4,.,TRBD1,TRBJ2-7,CASSLSTGGPYEQYF,TGTGCCAGCAGCTTGTCGACAGGGGGCCCCTACGAGCAGTACTTC